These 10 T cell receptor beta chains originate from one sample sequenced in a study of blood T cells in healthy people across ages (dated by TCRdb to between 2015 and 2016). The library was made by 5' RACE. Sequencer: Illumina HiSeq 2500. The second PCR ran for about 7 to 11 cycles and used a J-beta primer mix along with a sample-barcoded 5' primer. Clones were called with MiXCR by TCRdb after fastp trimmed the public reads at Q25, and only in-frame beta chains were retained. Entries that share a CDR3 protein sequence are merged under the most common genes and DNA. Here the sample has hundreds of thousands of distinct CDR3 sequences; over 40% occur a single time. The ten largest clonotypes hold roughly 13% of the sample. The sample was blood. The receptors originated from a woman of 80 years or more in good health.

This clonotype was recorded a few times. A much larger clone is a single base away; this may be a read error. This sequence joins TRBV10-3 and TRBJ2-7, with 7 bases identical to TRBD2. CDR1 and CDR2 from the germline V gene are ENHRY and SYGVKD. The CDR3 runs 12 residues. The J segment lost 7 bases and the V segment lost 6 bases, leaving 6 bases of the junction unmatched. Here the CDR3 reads CAISPSGNEQYF. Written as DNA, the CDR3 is TGTGCCATCAGCCCTAGCGGCAATGAGCAGTACTTC.

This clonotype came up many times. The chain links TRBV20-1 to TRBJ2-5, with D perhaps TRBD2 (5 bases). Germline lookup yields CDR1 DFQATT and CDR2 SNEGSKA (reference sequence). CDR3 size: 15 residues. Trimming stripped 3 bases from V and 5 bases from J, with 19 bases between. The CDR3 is CSARTPARAGETQYF. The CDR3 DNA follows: TGCAGTGCTAGGACACCAGCGCGGGCCGGGGAGACCCAGTACTTC.

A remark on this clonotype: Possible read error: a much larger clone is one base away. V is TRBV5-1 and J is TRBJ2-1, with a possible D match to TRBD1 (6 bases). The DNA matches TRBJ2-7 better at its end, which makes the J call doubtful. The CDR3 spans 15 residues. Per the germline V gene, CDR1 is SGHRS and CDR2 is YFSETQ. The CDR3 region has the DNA TGCGCCAGCAGCTCGGACAGTAGCTCCTACAATGAGCAGTACTTC. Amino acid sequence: CASSSDSSSYNEQYF.

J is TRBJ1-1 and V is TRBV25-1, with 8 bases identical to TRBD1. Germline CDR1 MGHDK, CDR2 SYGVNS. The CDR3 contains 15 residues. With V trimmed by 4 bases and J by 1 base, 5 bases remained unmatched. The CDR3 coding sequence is TGTGCCAGCAGTGCCCAGGGGGCGAAGAACACTGAAGCTTTCTTT. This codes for CASSAQGAKNTEAFF.

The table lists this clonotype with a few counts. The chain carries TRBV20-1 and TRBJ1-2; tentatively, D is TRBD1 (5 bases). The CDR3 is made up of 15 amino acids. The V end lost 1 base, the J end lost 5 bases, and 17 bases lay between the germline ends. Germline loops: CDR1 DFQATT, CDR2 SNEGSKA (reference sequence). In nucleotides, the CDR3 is TGCAGTGCTAGAGGCCTGGGGACGGGTAGTTATGGCTACACCTTC. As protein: CSARGLGTGSYGYTF.

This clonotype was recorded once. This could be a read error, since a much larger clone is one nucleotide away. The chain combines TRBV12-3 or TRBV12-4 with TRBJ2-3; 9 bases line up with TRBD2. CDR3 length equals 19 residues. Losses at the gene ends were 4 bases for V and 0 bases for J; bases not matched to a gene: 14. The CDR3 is CASSSALRSGGSSTDTQYF. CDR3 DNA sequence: TGTGCCAGCAGTTCAGCGCTTCGGAGCGGGGGGTCTAGCACAGATACGCAGTATTTT.

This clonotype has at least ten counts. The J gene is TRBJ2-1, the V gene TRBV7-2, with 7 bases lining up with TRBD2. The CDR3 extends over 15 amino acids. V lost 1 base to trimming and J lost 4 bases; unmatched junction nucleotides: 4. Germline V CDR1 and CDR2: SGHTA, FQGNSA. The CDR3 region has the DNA TGTGCCAGCAGCTTAGGGGCGGGGGTGTACAATGAGCAGTTCTTC. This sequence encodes CASSLGAGVYNEQFF.

CDR3 sequence (DNA): TGTGCCACCAGCAGAGATCCCAGCGGGAACACCGGGGAGCTGTTTTTT. Translating gives CATSRDPSGNTGELFF. This chain uses TRBV15 with TRBJ2-2; perhaps TRBD2 as D (5 bases). Germline CDR1 LNHNV, CDR2 YYDKDF (reference sequence). Trimming removed 0 bases at V and 1 base at J, with 9 bases between. The CDR3 runs 16 residues.

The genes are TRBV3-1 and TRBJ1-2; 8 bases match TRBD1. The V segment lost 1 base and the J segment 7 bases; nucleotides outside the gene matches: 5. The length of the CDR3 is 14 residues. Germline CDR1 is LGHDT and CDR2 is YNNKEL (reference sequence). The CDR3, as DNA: TGTGCCAGCAGCCAAGGACAGGGGAACGGTGGCTACACCTTC. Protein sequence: CASSQGQGNGGYTF.

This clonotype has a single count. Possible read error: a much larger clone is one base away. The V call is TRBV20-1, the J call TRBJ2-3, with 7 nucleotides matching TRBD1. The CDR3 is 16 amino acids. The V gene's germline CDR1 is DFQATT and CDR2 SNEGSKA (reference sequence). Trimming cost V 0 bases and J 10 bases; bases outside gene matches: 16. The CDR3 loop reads CSARDYLGTEFTAQYF. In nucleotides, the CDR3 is TGCAGTGCTAGAGATTACCTTGGGACAGAGTTTACTGCGCAGTATTTT.